This T cell receptor beta chain was found in a study of blood T cell repertoires in COVID-19. Study background: Samples representing acute and convalescent COVID-19 were sourced from the United States, Italy and Spain.

The germline gives CDR1 MDHEN, CDR2 SYDVKM. The CDR3 contains 14 residues. With 7 bases clipped from V and 6 bases from J, the junction kept 11 bases outside the gene matches. Using immunoSEQ multiplex PCR, the repertoire was profiled, and TCRdb retains in-frame clones only, with some absent. The sample records around 370,000 clones, about 87% being singletons. Sequenced input: peripheral blood. The chain joins TRBV28 to TRBJ2-7; 8 positions match TRBD1. This TCR derives from a woman between 50 and 59 years old with COVID-19, enrolled during active disease. The CDR3 DNA reads as TGTGCCAGCATCAGCCGTCAGGGGGCGTCCGAGCAGTACTTC. Translating it yields CASISRQGASEQYF.